The clone carrying this T cell receptor beta chain showed up many times. Each 20-30 mg portion of unsorted bulk tissue served as the source for co-extraction of RNA and DNA. Cases comprised patients with primary liver carcinoma who received surgical resection. V gave up 3 bases and J gave up 4 bases; unmatched junction bases: 13. The germline gives CDR1 MDHEN, CDR2 SYDVKM. This CDR3 is 17 amino acids long. The data were obtained in a study of tumor-infiltrating lymphocytes in primary liver carcinoma. Making TCR beta cDNA involved 400 to 600 ng total RNA and a constant-region primer. Three-round nested multiplex PCR performed with slightly modified ARM-PCR produced the TCR beta libraries. For approximately 11 cycles apiece, the opening two PCR rounds ran with TRBV1-TRBV30 forward primers and a C-beta reverse primer. One entry per CDR3 protein results from TCRdb running MiXCR on the multiplex PCR reads. The sample holds approximately 110,000 distinct CDR3 sequences, around 64% seen once.

The chain employs TRBV28 and TRBJ2-7, with 9 nucleotides matching TRBD2. The sequenced sample consisted of liver tumor tissue from sampling region 3. Subset here: tumor region T3, left-lateral pole. The source is a woman aged 55-69 years with primary liver carcinoma and hepatitis B virus infection. As DNA, the CDR3 is TGTGCCAGCAGTTTCCTACTCCCAGCGGGAGGACCTTACGAGCAGTACTTC. Amino acids: CASSFLLPAGGPYEQYF. Full variable domain (remainder filled in from reference TRBV28 and TRBJ2-7): DVKVTQSSRYLVKRTGEKVFLECVQDMDHENMFWYRQDPGLGLRLIYFSYDVKMKEKGDIPEGYSVSREKKERFSLILESASTNQTSMYLCASSFLLPAGGPYEQYFGPGTRLTVT.